This TCR beta chain is from a study of control samples from healthy donors and cancer patients. CDR1 and CDR2 (germline): SGHTA, FQGNSA. Trimming at V came to 2 bases and at J to 4 bases, leaving 5 bases not matched to a gene. This CDR3 is 15 amino acids long. Using immunoSEQ multiplex PCR, the repertoire was profiled, and TCRdb retains in-frame clones only, with some absent. In the table there are about 160,000 clones, 90% to 95% of which are singletons. This clone occurred once. The chain links TRBV7-2 to TRBJ2-3; 8 nucleotides match TRBD1. The sequence came from a man aged 55 to 70 with colorectal cancer. The material sequenced was PBMCs. This CDR3 reads CASSLRQGNADTQYF. As DNA, the CDR3 is TGTGCCAGCAGCTTACGACAGGGGAACGCAGATACGCAGTATTTT.